The following is a T cell receptor (beta chain) sequence with its context. No antigen is known for it. With V trimmed by 6 bases and J by 3 bases, 11 bases remained unmatched. Germline V gene lookup returns CDR1 SGHDN and CDR2 FVKESK. This CDR3 comprises 16 residues. 5'RACE with constant-segment primers built TCRalpha and TCRbeta cDNA libraries with UMIs. TCRdb processed the 5' RACE reads anew with MiXCR; each CDR3 protein has one entry. Among fewer than 700,000 distinct CDR3 sequences listed, more than 15% were seen once. The data originate from a study of T-cell memory formation after mild COVID-19. On the study more broadly: The study found TCR clusters largely donor specific.

Study findings and constraints: Certain responding clones were present in pre-infection memory, suggesting participation of cross-reactive memory. Day 15 to 85 contracting clones showed balanced CD4/CD8; day 15 to 37 expanders favored CD4+.

This chain uses TRBV14 with TRBJ2-7; 10 bases are shared with TRBD1. The material sequenced was PBMCs or a T cell subset sorted from them (not recorded which). The source of this sequence is an adult woman who had mild COVID-19 (a few samples of this study predate the infection). Cell type and time point are not known. CDR3 in DNA: TGTGCCAGCAGTCGAAACCTAAGGACAGGGGGCTACGAGCAGTACTTC. Protein: CASSRNLRTGGYEQYF.